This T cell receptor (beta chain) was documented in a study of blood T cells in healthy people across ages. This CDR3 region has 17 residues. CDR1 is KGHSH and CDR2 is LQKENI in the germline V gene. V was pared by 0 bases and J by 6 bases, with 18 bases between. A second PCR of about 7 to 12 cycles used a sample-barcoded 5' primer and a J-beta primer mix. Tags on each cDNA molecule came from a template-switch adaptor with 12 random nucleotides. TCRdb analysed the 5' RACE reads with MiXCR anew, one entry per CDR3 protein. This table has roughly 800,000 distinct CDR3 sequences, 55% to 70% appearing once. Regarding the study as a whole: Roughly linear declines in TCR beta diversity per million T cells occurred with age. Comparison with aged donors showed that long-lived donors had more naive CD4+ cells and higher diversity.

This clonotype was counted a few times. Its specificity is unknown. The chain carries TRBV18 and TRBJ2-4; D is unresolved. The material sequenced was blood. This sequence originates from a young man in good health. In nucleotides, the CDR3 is TGTGCCAGCTCACCACCGAACGGGTGTGCCCATTTAAACATTCAGTACTTC. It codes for CASSPPNGCAHLNIQYF.